Below, 30 T cell receptor beta chains from the same sample are listed, as sequenced in a study of cytomegalovirus exposure and HLA in healthy donors (dated by TCRdb to about 2017). The method behind the library was the immunoSEQ multiplex PCR assay. The multiplex PCR relied on a mix of 60 forward primers for TCR Vbeta segments and 13 reverse primers for TCR Jbeta segments. TCRdb limited this immuneACCESS table to in-frame rearrangements with V and J called. A share of clones is missing; checked studies link under half to unresolved V genes, and the rest is unexplained. Present in this sample are 150,000 to 250,000 clones, approximately 85% of which were seen just once. Jointly, the top ten make up 6.5% of the sample. Sequenced material: PBMCs. Source of these receptors: a woman aged 45-65 years in good health and CMV-seropositive.

The V and J genes are TRBV19 and TRBJ1-1; 9 nucleotides line up with TRBD1. V shed 4 bases, J shed 6 bases, and the junction held 12 bases outside the gene matches. This CDR3 contains 16 residues. Germline V gene data show CDR1 as LNHDA and CDR2 as SQIVND (reference sequence). The CDR3 coding sequence is TGTGCCAGTAGTACGACCGGGACAGGGTACGACCCTGAAGCTTTCTTT. Translated, it gives CASSTTGTGYDPEAFF.

The chain employs TRBV29-1 and TRBJ1-1, with 10 nucleotides matching TRBD1. The CDR3 sequence is 12 residues long. Germline lookup yields CDR1 SQVTM and CDR2 ANQGSEA. V shed 7 bases and J 4 bases; nucleotides not matched to a gene: 3. This CDR3 reads CSERQGATEAFF. The CDR3 DNA reads as TGCAGCGAGAGACAGGGGGCCACTGAAGCTTTCTTT.

On this clone: A junction end diverges from the germline sequence, so it may reflect a read error. This chain uses TRBV7-6 with TRBJ2-4; 11 bases align to TRBD2. The CDR3 sequence is 17 residues long. Germline CDR1 and CDR2: SGHVS and FNYEAQ. The CDR3 spells CASSLRPSGGRVNSQYF. CDR3 DNA sequence: TGTGCCAGCAGCTTGAGACCTAGCGGGGGGAGGGTGAACAGTCAGTACTTC.

The chain combines TRBV30 with TRBJ2-7; 8 positions agree with TRBD1. Trimming cost V 2 bases and J 3 bases; bases outside gene matches: 6. There are 14 residues in the CDR3. Per germline, CDR1 GTSNPN and CDR2 SVGIG (reference sequence). The CDR3 nucleotides read TGTGCCTGGAGTTACGGACAGGGCCTCTACGAGCAGTACTTC. It yields the protein CAWSYGQGLYEQYF.

There are a few counts of this clone. V and J are TRBV27 and TRBJ1-2, with D maybe TRBD1 (5 bases). The V and J ends lost 6 bases and 2 bases respectively, with 7 bases between them. CDR1 and CDR2 (germline): MNHEY, SMNVEV (reference sequence). The length of the CDR3 is 12 residues. CDR3 nucleotides: TGTGCCAGCAGGGGGCTAAACTATGGCTACACCTTC. Encoded protein: CASRGLNYGYTF.

This rearrangement joins TRBV5-4 to TRBJ2-5; D is possibly TRBD1 (5 bases). The germline V gene encodes CDR1 SGHNT and CDR2 YYREEE (reference sequence). The CDR3 extends over 14 amino acids. Between the trimmed V and J ends, which lost 6 bases and 0 bases, there was a span of 12 bases. This CDR3 is CASTVQANQETQYF. The CDR3 coding sequence is TGTGCCAGCACGGTACAGGCGAACCAAGAGACCCAGTACTTC. Filled out from reference TRBV5-4 and TRBJ2-5, the complete variable domain reads ETGVTQSPTHLIKTRGQQVTLRCSSQSGHNTVSWYQQALGQGPQFIFQYYREEENGRGNFPPRFSGLQFPNYSSELNVNALELDDSALYLCASTVQANQETQYFGPGTRLLVL.

The gene calls are TRBV18 and TRBJ1-1; D gene unclear. Germline V gives CDR1 KGHSH, CDR2 LQKENI. The CDR3 covers 13 residues. Trimming cost V 3 bases and J 3 bases, with 8 bases left between them. Here the CDR3 DNA reads TGTGCCAGCTCACCTACTGAGGACACTGAAGCTTTCTTT. Protein product: CASSPTEDTEAFF.

This chain joins TRBV6-5 and TRBJ2-1; TRBD1 matches at 7 bases. Per the germline V gene, CDR1 is MNHEY and CDR2 is SVGAGI. V dropped 1 base and J dropped 5; count of bases not matched to a gene: 8. The CDR3 totals 16 residues. The CDR3 DNA follows: TGTGCCAGCAGTTACTTCCCGACAGGGTGGCACAATGAGCAGTTCTTC. It specifies CASSYFPTGWHNEQFF.

The chain links TRBV5-1 to TRBJ2-5; D gene ambiguous. CDR3 length: 14 amino acids. V was trimmed by 0 bases and J by 1 base, leaving 7 bases between them. Germline CDR1 is SGHRS and CDR2 is YFSETQ. The CDR3 spells CASSLVRFQETQYF. The CDR3 region has the DNA TGCGCCAGCAGCTTGGTGCGGTTCCAAGAGACCCAGTACTTC.

The DNA of the CDR3 is TGTGCCAGCTCACCGGAGGTCGCCGGGGAGCTGTTTTTT. It yields the protein CASSPEVAGELFF. The rearrangement joins TRBV18 to TRBJ2-2; perhaps TRBD2 as D (5 bases). The CDR3 has 13 residues. Trimming stripped 3 bases from V and 6 bases from J, with 8 bases between. Germline lookup yields CDR1 KGHSH and CDR2 LQKENI.

The chain couples TRBV28 to TRBJ2-7, with TRBD2 identical over 7 bases. The trim removed 4 bases at V and 4 bases at J, leaving 10 bases unmatched. Germline lookup yields CDR1 MDHEN and CDR2 SYDVKM. The CDR3 covers 15 residues. The CDR3 sequence is CASSSPASGPYEQYF. The DNA for the CDR3 is TGTGCCAGCAGTTCCCCAGCTAGCGGTCCTTACGAGCAGTACTTC.

This clone was counted only a few times. V gene TRBV10-2 combines with J gene TRBJ2-5, with D maybe TRBD1 (5 bases). The germline V and J ends were trimmed by 3 bases and 5 bases, with 7 bases remaining between them. Germline lookup yields CDR1 WSHSY and CDR2 SAAADI. CDR3 length: 12 residues. The CDR3 DNA sequence: TGCGCCAGCAGTGACAGGGTTGAGACCCAGTACTTC. Translated, it gives CASSDRVETQYF.

V gene TRBV10-3 combines with J gene TRBJ2-5; TRBD2 aligns across 9 bases. The germline gives CDR1 ENHRY, CDR2 SYGVKD. The CDR3 sequence is 14 residues long. V lost 11 bases and J lost 0; bases outside the gene matches: 7. CDR3 region: CARGRDANQETQYF. DNA of the CDR3: TGTGCCCGCGGGAGGGACGCAAACCAAGAGACCCAGTACTTC.

The chain recombines TRBV5-6 with TRBJ2-7; 9 positions agree with TRBD1. CDR1 is SGHDT, CDR2 YYEEEE, per germline. Unmatched junction bases numbered 9, after V lost 0 bases and J lost 5 bases. The CDR3 spans 16 residues. The CDR3 sequence is CASSLGTRDRVDEQYF. In DNA, the CDR3 is TGTGCCAGCAGCTTGGGCACCCGGGACAGGGTGGACGAGCAGTACTTC.

The V call is TRBV21-1, the J call TRBJ2-1; the table's D call TRBD2 went unverified against the DNA. TRBV21-1 is given as a pseudogene. The CDR3 consists of 16 residues. The CDR3 loop is CASSSFTGGPYNEQFF. DNA of the CDR3: TGTGCCAGCAGCAGTTTTACGGGGGGGCCCTACAATGAGCAGTTCTTC.

In this sample, this clone turned up once. The chain carries TRBV28 and TRBJ2-1; 13 bases are shared with TRBD2. The V and J ends lost 4 bases and 7 bases, in that order; junction bases with no gene match: 1. This CDR3 is built from 14 residues. From germline, CDR1 is MDHEN and CDR2 SYDVKM. CDR3 DNA: TGTGCCAGCAGTTGGACTAGCGGGAGTAATGAGCAGTTCTTC. It specifies CASSWTSGSNEQFF.

The chain employs TRBV7-9 and TRBJ2-2; D is ambiguous. Per the germline V gene, CDR1 is SEHNR and CDR2 is FQNEAQ (reference sequence). Trimming stripped 1 base from V and 6 bases from J, with 12 bases between. The length of the CDR3 is 15 residues. CDR3 residues: CASSLVPLSSGELFF. Here the CDR3 DNA reads TGTGCCAGCAGCTTAGTACCCCTATCCTCCGGGGAGCTGTTTTTT. The whole variable domain, filled in from reference TRBV7-9 and TRBJ2-2, reads DTGVSQNPRHKITKRGQNVTFRCDPISEHNRLYWYRQTLGQGPEFLTYFQNEAQLEKSRLLSDRFSAERPKGSFSTLEIQRTEQGDSAMYLCASSLVPLSSGELFFGEGSRLTVL.

The chain combines TRBV10-3 with TRBJ2-1, with TRBD1 matching 12 bases. The ends lost 5 bases at V and 8 bases at J; junction bases unmatched: 7. CDR1 is ENHRY, CDR2 SYGVKD, per germline. The CDR3 length is 15 residues. CDR3 nucleotides: TGTGCCATCAGTACCGGGACAGGGGGCGGCGATGAGCAGTTCTTC. Its protein is CAISTGTGGGDEQFF.

The chain combines TRBV19 with TRBJ2-7; a possible D gene is TRBD1 (5 bases). This CDR3 has 14 residues. Trimming shortened V by 0 bases and J by 1 base, and 7 bases separated the two germline ends. Looked up from germline, CDR1 is LNHDA and CDR2 is SQIVND (reference sequence). This CDR3 is CASSIDQGSYEQYF. The CDR3 coding sequence is TGTGCCAGTAGTATAGACCAGGGTTCCTACGAGCAGTACTTC.

V usage is TRBV28 and J usage is TRBJ2-1; TRBD2 matches 9 bases. In germline, CDR1 is MDHEN, CDR2 SYDVKM. The CDR3 has 16 residues. With 7 bases clipped from V and 4 bases from J, the junction kept 11 bases outside the gene matches. The chain's CDR3 is CASNSVLSGGYNEQFF. CDR3 coding DNA: TGTGCCAGCAATAGCGTGTTAAGCGGGGGGTACAATGAGCAGTTCTTC. The full variable domain, its missing parts supplied by reference TRBV28 and TRBJ2-1, is DVKVTQSSRYLVKRTGEKVFLECVQDMDHENMFWYRQDPGLGLRLIYFSYDVKMKEKGDIPEGYSVSREKKERFSLILESASTNQTSMYLCASNSVLSGGYNEQFFGPGTRLTVL.

This sequence joins TRBV18 and TRBJ1-1; D is undetermined. The germline V and J ends were trimmed by 5 bases and 1 base, with 8 bases remaining between them. The CDR3 loop spans 13 amino acids. Germline CDR1 and CDR2: KGHSH and LQKENI. The CDR3 loop reads CASSVGSNTEAFF. The CDR3 DNA sequence: TGTGCCAGCTCAGTGGGCTCGAACACTGAAGCTTTCTTT.

This clone appeared a single time. The chain has TRBV20-1 and TRBJ2-5; no clear D gene. The CDR3 loop spans 11 amino acids. CDR1 and CDR2 from the germline V gene are DFQATT and SNEGSKA (reference sequence). The V end was cut by 1 base, the J end by 4 bases, with 4 bases between. The CDR3 DNA reads TGCAGTGCTAGAGCTATAGAGACCCAGTACTTC. Protein: CSARAIETQYF.

This clone appeared a few times. The genes are TRBV11-3 and TRBJ2-7; possible D gene TRBD1, 5 bases. Trimming removed 2 bases at V and 6 bases at J, with 11 bases between. This CDR3 has 13 amino acids. Germline V gene sequence: CDR1 SGHNT, CDR2 YENEEA. CDR3 in DNA: TGTGCCAGCAGCTTAATCAGGGAAACCGAGCAGTACTTC. Protein: CASSLIRETEQYF. Complete variable domain (other parts from reference TRBV11-3 and TRBJ2-7): EAGVVQSPRYKIIEKKQPVAFWCNPISGHNTLYWYLQNLGQGPELLIRYENEEAVDDSQLPKDRFSAERLKGVDSTLKIQPAELGDSAVYLCASSLIRETEQYFGPGTRLTVT.

The chain joins TRBV4-3 to TRBJ2-3; TRBD2 matches 13 bases. CDR3 length: 18 amino acids. V dropped 1 base and J dropped 7; count of bases not matched to a gene: 11. The germline gives CDR1 LGHNA, CDR2 YSLEER. The CDR3 loop is CASSQGRGTSGGGYTQYF. In nucleotides, the CDR3 is TGCGCCAGCAGCCAAGGAAGGGGAACTAGCGGGGGGGGGTATACGCAGTATTTT.

This chain connects TRBV10-3 to TRBJ1-6, with a tentative D call TRBD1 (5 bases). With 0 bases removed from V and 7 bases from J, the gap between germline ends came to 10 bases. CDR1 and CDR2 (germline): ENHRY, SYGVKD. This CDR3 region has 15 residues. CDR3 in DNA: TGTGCCATCAGTGAGTCGGAACAGGCCAATTCACCCCTCCACTTT. Translating it yields CAISESEQANSPLHF.

The rearrangement joins TRBV28 to TRBJ2-1; perhaps TRBD2 as D (6 bases). Trimming took off 10 bases at V and 3 bases at J, with 22 bases between the two ends. CDR3 length equals 16 residues. Germline CDR1 reads MDHEN; CDR2 reads SYDVKM. The CDR3 region is CAILGGTPGNYNEQFF. The CDR3 DNA sequence: TGTGCCATCCTCGGCGGGACTCCCGGCAACTACAATGAGCAGTTCTTC.

The CDR3 protein is CAWTDGAAAEKLFF. In DNA form, the CDR3 reads TGTGCCTGGACCGATGGAGCAGCGGCAGAAAAACTGTTTTTT. The V gene is TRBV30, the J gene TRBJ1-4; no reliable D call. Trimming shortened V by 4 bases and J by 8 bases, and 17 bases separated the two germline ends. The CDR3 has 14 residues. CDR1 is GTSNPN, CDR2 SVGIG, per germline (reference sequence).

This clone was found once. The chain joins TRBV28 to TRBJ2-5; 9 bases agree with TRBD1. Germline V CDR1 and CDR2: MDHEN, SYDVKM. V lost 5 bases and J lost 5; bases outside the gene matches: 21. CDR3 length: 19 amino acids. CDR3 region: CASSPLPAVEGTGRETQYF. The DNA of the CDR3 is TGTGCCAGCAGTCCCCTCCCCGCGGTGGAGGGGACAGGGCGGGAGACCCAGTACTTC. The whole variable domain, filled in from reference TRBV28 and TRBJ2-5, reads DVKVTQSSRYLVKRTGEKVFLECVQDMDHENMFWYRQDPGLGLRLIYFSYDVKMKEKGDIPEGYSVSREKKERFSLILESASTNQTSMYLCASSPLPAVEGTGRETQYFGPGTRLLVL.

This chain connects TRBV11-2 to TRBJ2-5; tentative D call: TRBD1 (6 bases). With the DNA end fitting TRBJ2-7 better, the J assignment may be wrong. Germline V gives CDR1 SGHAT, CDR2 FQNNGV. CDR3 length: 17 amino acids. This chain's CDR3 is CASSFELSSGDSYEQYF. The CDR3 region has the DNA TGTGCCAGCAGCTTTGAGCTTTCTTCAGGGGATTCCTACGAGCAGTACTTC.

The V and J genes are TRBV11-2 and TRBJ2-7; 8 bases map to TRBD2. Losses at the gene ends were 2 bases for V and 5 bases for J; bases not matched to a gene: 11. The CDR3 covers 16 residues. Germline lookup yields CDR1 SGHAT and CDR2 FQNNGV. The chain's CDR3 is CASSLSMAGGGHEQYF. CDR3 nucleotides: TGTGCCAGCAGCTTAAGTATGGCGGGGGGAGGCCACGAGCAGTACTTC.